This T cell receptor beta chain was recovered during a study of T-cell reconstitution after alpha-beta-depleted transplantation in children. The study's findings and limits: Where alpha-beta T cells came from about two months after transplant was reportedly several hundred expanded graft clones. Newly made T cells mostly supplied T-cell counts and diversity one year after transplant. High day-60 TCRbeta diversity in some patients came from surviving recipient T cells and thymic progenitors.

Unique molecular identifiers were incorporated into the prepared TCRbeta library. A single record per CDR3 protein comes from TCRdb applying MiXCR to the PCR reads. The profile covers about 200,000 distinct CDR3 sequences, with roughly 8.3% appearing a single time and 35% to 40% taken by the ten largest. This clonotype was detected ten times or more. Its antigen is still unknown. V was pared by 3 bases and J by 5 bases, with 13 bases between. The CDR3 sequence is 13 residues long. Per the germline V gene, CDR1 is DFQATT and CDR2 is SNEGSKA (reference sequence). The receptor was isolated from a male patient under 10 years old who had a stem cell transplant for acute myeloid leukemia, so the T cells may come from the graft donor. The chain has TRBV20-1 and TRBJ2-5; a possible D gene is TRBD2 (6 bases). The sample here was PBMCs, mostly from graft donor cells, taken 360 days after TCRalphabeta/CD19-depleted stem cell transplant. CDR3 in DNA: TGCAGTGCTAGGCCGGGGGAACGGGAGACCCAGTACTTC. Translation gives CSARPGERETQYF.